This T cell receptor (beta chain) comes out of a study of PD-1 blockade in classical Hodgkin lymphoma. For the study at large: On a schedule of every 2 weeks, patients received nivolumab 3 mg/kg intravenously.

The method was immunoSEQ multiplex PCR; TCRdb's version includes in-frame clones alone and lacks a portion of them. The sample records roughly 13,000 clones, about 91% being singletons. Each of the patients experienced relapse following autologous stem cell transplantation, and their brentuximab vedotin exposure differed. Remarks on this clone: What it binds is unknown.

The CDR3 has 13 residues. In germline, CDR1 is SGHRS, CDR2 YFSETQ. V was cut by 2 bases and J by 4 bases, with 10 bases left in between. Study outcomes and limitations: Those patients who began receiving nivolumab less than 1 year after ASCT had lower diversity, and they were excluded. Complete responders started with a diversity level that resembled newly diagnosed patients at baseline.

The V gene is TRBV5-1, the J gene TRBJ2-7, with TRBD2 as a possible D gene (5 bases). The sequence came from a human donor with classical Hodgkin lymphoma. Sequenced material: peripheral blood mononuclear cells (PBMCs), taken at baseline. Here the CDR3 DNA reads TGCGCCAGCAGCTTAATTAGCGTTTACGAGCAGTACTTC. Its protein is CASSLISVYEQYF.